The clone carrying this TCR beta chain occurred once. The assay was immunoSEQ multiplex PCR, and TCRdb's table has in-frame clones only and misses some. This table holds about 160,000 clones, 94% found once. The data stem from a study of T cell responses to AZD1222 COVID-19 vaccine. The CDR3 is 15 amino acids. Germline CDR1 is MNHEY and CDR2 is SMNVEV (reference sequence). Trimming cost V 4 bases and J 8 bases; bases outside gene matches: 12. The TCR comes from an adult in good health. Sequencing was performed on peripheral blood, taken on day 0 of AZD1222 vaccination. V usage is TRBV27 and J usage is TRBJ1-2; TRBD1 matches at 8 bases. The CDR3 loop is CASSSPDRDYRGYTF. For the CDR3, the DNA is TGTGCCAGCAGTTCCCCGGACAGGGACTATCGCGGCTACACCTTC.